Below, 19 T cell receptor beta chains from the same sample are listed, as sequenced in a study of CD8 T cells in ankylosing spondylitis. TCRdb analysed the 5' RACE reads with MiXCR anew, one entry per CDR3 protein. The profile covers fewer than 550,000 distinct CDR3 sequences, with over 4% appearing a single time and around 3.5% taken by the ten largest. Study findings and constraints: Within ankylosing spondylitis blood, a TCR beta motif made up of roughly eight highly homologous variants appeared to be characteristic.

No antigens are known for them. Source material: blood, either unsorted or a sorted T cell fraction (not recorded which). Source of these receptors: a male donor with ankylosing spondylitis.

This clonotype has ten or more counts. The gene calls are TRBV9 and TRBJ2-3, with a tentative D call TRBD1 (6 bases). The germline V and J ends were trimmed by 4 bases and 6 bases, with 21 bases remaining between them. CDR1 is SGDLS, CDR2 YYNGEE, per germline. This CDR3 has 16 amino acids. CDR3 loop: CASSPPQGLKRDTQYF. The CDR3 DNA reads as TGTGCCAGCAGCCCACCCCAGGGGCTTAAGAGGGATACGCAGTATTTT.

This clonotype was observed many times. DNA of the CDR3: TGCGCCAGCAGCTCGAAATCAGAGACCTACGAGCAGTACTTC. This sequence encodes CASSSKSETYEQYF. This chain uses TRBV5-1 with TRBJ2-7; D remains unclear. This CDR3 contains 14 residues. Germline V gene lookup returns CDR1 SGHRS and CDR2 YFSETQ. Deletions cut 3 bases from V and 2 bases from J, with 12 bases between.

This clonotype was seen ten or more times. J is TRBJ1-6 and V is TRBV5-1; D might be TRBD1 (5 bases). Trimming left V 0 bases short and J 4 bases short, with 11 bases between. This CDR3 has 16 amino acids. The germline CDR1 and CDR2 sequences are SGHRS and YFSETQ. The CDR3 nucleotides read TGCGCCAGCAGCTTGGCCGGGACCCAGTATAATTCACCCCTCCACTTT. The encoded protein is CASSLAGTQYNSPLHF.

In its sample, this clonotype was seen many times. V gene TRBV28 combines with J gene TRBJ1-1; no clear D. The V end was cut by 1 base, the J end by 10 bases, with 10 bases between. CDR3 length: 12 residues. Germline V gene data show CDR1 as MDHEN and CDR2 as SYDVKM. The chain's CDR3 is CASSLSSRGAFF. CDR3 DNA: TGTGCCAGCAGTTTATCATCTCGGGGAGCTTTCTTT.

This clonotype was detected ten times or more. The V and J genes are TRBV5-4 and TRBJ2-3; TRBD2 agrees at 12 bases. The CDR3 sequence is 17 residues long. Germline V gives CDR1 SGHNT, CDR2 YYREEE (reference sequence). V lost 6 bases, J lost 0 bases, and 8 bases stayed unmatched. The CDR3 is CASIGGLAGLSTDTQYF. The DNA of the CDR3 is TGTGCCAGCATCGGAGGACTAGCGGGGCTAAGCACAGATACGCAGTATTTT.

In regard to this clonotype: This sequence may be a read error, since a much larger clone differs from it by one base. This sequence joins TRBV4-3 and TRBJ2-1; D may be TRBD1 or TRBD2 (5 bases each). The germline V gene encodes CDR1 LGHNA and CDR2 YSLEER. This CDR3 comprises 15 residues. As DNA, the CDR3 is TGCGCCAGCAGCCCCCACCACGGGGCCTACAATGAGCGGTTCTTC. Its translation: CASSPHHGAYNERFF.

This clonotype showed up just a few times. J is TRBJ2-3 and V is TRBV28; no reliable D call. Germline CDR1 and CDR2: MDHEN and SYDVKM. This CDR3 is built from 15 residues. V shed 5 bases and J shed 5 bases, with 17 bases lying between them. The CDR3 DNA follows: TGTGCCAGCAGTCCCGGTTTCGGGTTGGAAGATACGCAGTATTTT. It translates to CASSPGFGLEDTQYF. The variable domain in full, completed from reference TRBV28 and TRBJ2-3, reads DVKVTQSSRYLVKRTGEKVFLECVQDMDHENMFWYRQDPGLGLRLIYFSYDVKMKEKGDIPEGYSVSREKKERFSLILESASTNQTSMYLCASSPGFGLEDTQYFGPGTRLTVL.

This clonotype was counted many times. The chain couples TRBV7-6 to TRBJ2-7; 8 positions agree with TRBD1. The CDR3 totals 14 residues. Germline loops: CDR1 SGHVS, CDR2 FNYEAQ. Trimming removed 6 bases from V and 5 bases from J; junction bases left unmatched: 9. The CDR3, as DNA: TGTGCCAGCAGTCCTCAGGGGGCGCGGGACGAGCAGTACTTC. Encoded protein: CASSPQGARDEQYF.

This clonotype was counted at least ten times. V is TRBV20-1 and J is TRBJ1-2; D gene ambiguous. Between the trimmed V and J ends, which lost 1 base and 5 bases, there was a span of 8 bases. CDR3 length: 12 residues. Per the germline V gene, CDR1 is DFQATT and CDR2 is SNEGSKA (reference sequence). The CDR3 DNA reads as TGCAGTGCTAGAGTTTCGGGGTATGGCTACACCTTC. Amino acids: CSARVSGYGYTF.

This clonotype was counted at least ten times. The chain carries TRBV5-1 and TRBJ2-1; D gene uncertain. This CDR3 has 14 amino acids. V was clipped by 0 bases and J by 7 bases, with 11 bases between them. The germline V gene encodes CDR1 SGHRS and CDR2 YFSETQ. The CDR3 loop reads CASSLAWVSNEQFF. CDR3 coding DNA: TGCGCCAGCAGCTTGGCATGGGTTTCAAATGAGCAGTTCTTC.

This clonotype was observed many times. This chain uses TRBV20-1 with TRBJ2-2; TRBD2 agrees at 7 bases. J was trimmed by 0 bases and V by 6 bases; bases with no gene match: 4. This CDR3 has 14 residues. Germline V lookup: CDR1 DFQATT, CDR2 SNEGSKA (reference sequence). CDR3 DNA sequence: TGCAGTGCGAGACTAGCCGCGAACACCGGGGAGCTGTTTTTT. The encoded protein is CSARLAANTGELFF.

This clonotype occurred a few times. The chain is built from TRBV4-2 and TRBJ2-7; TRBD1 aligns across 12 bases. J lost 5 bases, V lost 4 bases, and 3 bases had no gene match. This CDR3 has 14 residues. CDR1 LGHNA and CDR2 YNFKEQ come from the germline V gene. The CDR3 coding sequence is TGTGCCAGCAGCCGGGACAGGGGGCGGGACGAGCAGTACTTC. Translation gives CASSRDRGRDEQYF.

This clonotype has ten or more counts. J is TRBJ2-7 and V is TRBV20-1, with 7 bases that match TRBD1. After removal of 3 bases from V and 2 bases from J, the junction contained 10 bases not matched to a gene. The CDR3 has 15 residues. Per the germline V gene, CDR1 is DFQATT and CDR2 is SNEGSKA (reference sequence). The CDR3 DNA sequence: TGCAGTGCTAGCCCCCCGGACAGGTCCACCTACGAGCAGTACTTC. Translation: CSASPPDRSTYEQYF.

This clonotype was seen ten or more times. This chain uses TRBV4-1 with TRBJ1-1, with TRBD1 as a possible D gene (6 bases). Germline CDR1 is MGHRA and CDR2 is YSYEKL. The V end lost 4 bases, the J end lost 5 bases, and 11 bases lay between the germline ends. CDR3 length equals 13 residues. This CDR3 reads CASSPPRGTEAFF. The CDR3 nucleotides read TGCGCCAGCAGCCCCCCCAGGGGAACTGAAGCTTTCTTT.

This clonotype was seen ten or more times. The genes are TRBV5-6 and TRBJ2-7, with D possibly matching TRBD1 (5 bases). Looked up from germline, CDR1 is SGHDT and CDR2 is YYEEEE. The CDR3 runs to 16 residues. V was clipped by 1 base and J by 4 bases, with 18 bases between them. CDR3: CASSLQKGSETYEQYF. The CDR3 DNA is TGTGCCAGCAGCTTGCAGAAGGGGTCGGAGACGTACGAGCAGTACTTC. The entire variable domain, with the rest obtained from reference TRBV5-6 and TRBJ2-7, is as follows: DAGVTQSPTHLIKTRGQQVTLRCSPKSGHDTVSWYQQALGQGPQFIFQYYEEEERQRGNFPDRFSGHQFPNYSSELNVNALLLGDSALYLCASSLQKGSETYEQYFGPGTRLTVT.

This clonotype occurred many times. V and J are TRBV18 and TRBJ2-7, with 8 bases that match TRBD2. The CDR3 has 15 residues. J gave up 3 bases and V 2 bases, and 6 bases lay outside the gene matches. The germline gives CDR1 KGHSH, CDR2 LQKENI. CDR3 residues: CASSPDSGMVYEQYF. DNA of the CDR3: TGTGCCAGCTCACCAGATAGCGGGATGGTCTACGAGCAGTACTTC.

This clonotype was recorded many times. This chain joins TRBV6-5 and TRBJ2-7; 11 positions agree with TRBD2. The V gene's germline CDR1 is MNHEY and CDR2 SVGAGI. Trimming cost V 5 bases and J 3 bases; bases outside gene matches: 3. The length of the CDR3 is 14 residues. CDR3 DNA: TGTGCCAGCAGTACTAGCGGGAGAGGCTACGAGCAGTACTTC. The encoded protein is CASSTSGRGYEQYF.

This clonotype was seen repeatedly, ten times or more. The chain joins TRBV5-1 to TRBJ1-2; 9 positions agree with TRBD1. The CDR3 totals 14 residues. Germline-derived CDR1 and CDR2 are SGHRS and YFSETQ. After removal of 4 bases from V and 2 bases from J, the junction contained 3 bases not matched to a gene. CDR3 in amino acids: CASSDGQGNYGYTF. The CDR3 coding sequence is TGCGCCAGCAGCGACGGACAGGGGAACTATGGCTACACCTTC.

This clonotype showed up many times. J is TRBJ1-4 and V is TRBV5-1; no reliable D call. The V gene's germline CDR1 is SGHRS and CDR2 YFSETQ. The CDR3 contains 14 residues. The V and J ends lost 3 bases and 4 bases respectively, with 10 bases between them. DNA of the CDR3: TGCGCCAGCAGCTCGGGCCTCCTTAATGAAAAACTGTTTTTT. Amino acid sequence: CASSSGLLNEKLFF.